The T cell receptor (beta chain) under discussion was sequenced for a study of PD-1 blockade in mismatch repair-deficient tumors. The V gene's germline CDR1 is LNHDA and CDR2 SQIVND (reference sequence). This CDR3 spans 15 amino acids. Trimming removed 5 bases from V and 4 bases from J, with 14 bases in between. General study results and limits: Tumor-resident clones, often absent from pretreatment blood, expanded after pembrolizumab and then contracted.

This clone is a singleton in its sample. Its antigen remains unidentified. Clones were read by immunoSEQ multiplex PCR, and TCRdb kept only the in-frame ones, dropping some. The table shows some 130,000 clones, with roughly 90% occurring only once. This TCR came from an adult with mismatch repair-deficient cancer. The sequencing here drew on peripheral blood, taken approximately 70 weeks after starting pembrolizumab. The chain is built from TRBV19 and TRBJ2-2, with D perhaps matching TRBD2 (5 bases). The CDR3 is CASSPRAGGTGELFF. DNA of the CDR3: TGTGCCAGTAGTCCCCGGGCAGGAGGCACCGGGGAGCTGTTTTTT.